The rows below give T cell receptor beta chains drawn from one sample of a study of cytomegalovirus exposure and HLA in healthy donors. The repertoire was sequenced with immunoSEQ multiplex PCR; TCRdb's copy has only in-frame clones and lacks some. The repertoire has 210,000 or so clones, around 78% of them found once; the top ten carry around 0.44%. Sequenced material: PBMCs. The receptors were gathered from a boy between 10 and 17 years old in good health and CMV-seronegative. The CDR3 runs from the conserved cysteine through the conserved F or W. A D gene is named only where the DNA matches it firmly. Clone size is shown for a subset of rows, as once, few, many or a class of expanded clone.

D gene	V gene	J gene	clone size	CDR3 length	CDR3 DNA	CDR3 protein
TRBD1	TRBV14	TRBJ2-7	.	15	TGTGCCAGCAGCCAAGCCGGGACAGGGTACTACGAGCAGTACTTC	CASSQAGTGYYEQYF
TRBD2	TRBV6-6	TRBJ2-3	.	16	TGTGCCAGCAGTTATTTCAAAGCGGGAGGGCGTGATACGCAGTATTTT	CASSYFKAGGRDTQYF
.	TRBV10-3	TRBJ2-7	.	12	TGTGCCATCAGTGAGAGACAGAAAGAACAGTACTTC	CAISERQKEQYF
.	TRBV11-3	TRBJ1-2	.	15	TGTGCCAGCAGTCAAAACTCGGGTTCTAACTATGGCTACACCTTC	CASSQNSGSNYGYTF
TRBD2	TRBV29-1	TRBJ2-3	once	15	TGCAGCGTTGAGACTAGCGGGAGGTCGACAGATACGCAGTATTTT	CSVETSGRSTDTQYF
TRBD2	TRBV14	TRBJ2-1	.	15	TGTGCCAGCAGCCGCGGGGGTAGCTCCTACAATGAGCAGTTCTTC	CASSRGGSSYNEQFF
TRBD2	TRBV5-1	TRBJ2-2	.	17	TGCGCCAGCAGCCCGGGCAGGCCTAGCGGTAACACCGGGGAGCTGTTTTTT	CASSPGRPSGNTGELFF
TRBD1	TRBV11-2	TRBJ2-7	.	13	TGTGCCAGCAGTAGGGACAGGGGGTACGAGCAGTACTTC	CASSRDRGYEQYF
TRBD2	TRBV11-3	TRBJ2-4	.	12	TGTGCCAGCAGCCCGGGGGGGGGCCCCAAGTACTTC	CASSPGGGPKYF
TRBD2	TRBV6-6	TRBJ2-7	.	16	TGTGCCAGCAGTTACGTGACTAGCGGGGGGCGCGACGAGCAGTACTTC	CASSYVTSGGRDEQYF
TRBD1	TRBV5-1	TRBJ2-7	.	15	TGCGCCAGCAGCCCGGGGGCGGGACAGGACCACGAGCAGTACTTC	CASSPGAGQDHEQYF
TRBD1	TRBV5-4	TRBJ1-2	.	13	TGTGCCAGCAGCCCGACAGGGAACTATGGCTACACCTTC	CASSPTGNYGYTF
TRBD1	TRBV4-1	TRBJ1-2	.	18	TGCGCCAGCAGCCAACTCGGACTAACAGGGGGCGCGGTCTATGGCTACACCTTC	CASSQLGLTGGAVYGYTF
.	TRBV11-3	TRBJ1-3	few	17	TGTGCCAGCAGCTTAGCTCCCCGGCGGGCCTCTGGAAACACCATATATTTT	CASSLAPRRASGNTIYF
.	TRBV5-4	TRBJ1-1	.	15	TGTGCCAGCAGCTTGGCCTCTAGAGGGGGTATTGAAGCTTTCTTT	CASSLASRGGIEAFF
.	TRBV6-1	TRBJ1-5	.	15	TGTGCCAGCAGTCCCTTCGGGAGGGGCAATCAGCCCCAGCATTTT	CASSPFGRGNQPQHF
.	TRBV30	TRBJ2-3	.	15	TGTGCCTGGGAAGAGAACAGGGTGAAAACAGATACGCAGTATTTT	CAWEENRVKTDTQYF
TRBD1	TRBV29-1	TRBJ2-7	.	13	TGCAGCGTGGCCGGGACAGGGGTTGACGAGCAGTACTTC	CSVAGTGVDEQYF
TRBD1	TRBV19	TRBJ1-2	.	15	TGTGCCAGTAGTATAGGGAGGCAGGGGGCCAGTGGCTACACCTTC	CASSIGRQGASGYTF
.	TRBV6-1	TRBJ1-1	.	12	TGTGCCAGCACCCCTTTTGACACTGAAGCTTTCTTT	CASTPFDTEAFF
TRBD2	TRBV5-1	TRBJ2-1	.	16	TGCGCCAGCAGCTTGAGGGGTAGCGGGAGGGGCAATGAGCAGTTCTTC	CASSLRGSGRGNEQFF
.	TRBV11-3	TRBJ1-2	.	17	TGTGCCAGCAGCTTAGATGAGGGACACCTCCTCCACTATGGCTACACCTTC	CASSLDEGHLLHYGYTF
TRBD2	TRBV11-3	TRBJ2-1	.	16	TGTGCCAGCACCTTCTTTGGTACTAGCGGGAGCGGTGAGCAGTTCTTC	CASTFFGTSGSGEQFF
TRBD1	TRBV5-1	TRBJ1-2	.	15	TGCGCCAGCAGCTTAGGGGACAGGAATATCTATGGCTACACCTTC	CASSLGDRNIYGYTF
.	TRBV19	TRBJ2-1	.	15	TGTGCCAGTAGTCTTAGGAGGGGGGGGGTAGAGGAGCAGTTCTTC	CASSLRRGGVEEQFF
.	TRBV5-1	TRBJ2-2	.	15	TGCGCCAGCAGCTTGGACTACGCGAACACCGGGGAGCTGTTTTTT	CASSLDYANTGELFF
.	TRBV6-1	TRBJ2-5	once	12	TGTGCCAGCCTATTGGTTTCCGGGACCCAGTACTTC	CASLLVSGTQYF
.	TRBV6-1	TRBJ1-4	.	14	TGTGCCAGCAGTGAATTCTGGGACACTGAAAAACTGTTTTTT	CASSEFWDTEKLFF
TRBD1	TRBV11-2	TRBJ1-1	.	13	TGTGCCAGCAGCTGGACAGGGTACGATGAAGCTTTCTTT	CASSWTGYDEAFF
.	TRBV11-3	TRBJ2-6	.	17	TGTGCCAGCAGCTCCGGACAGTCCAGCTCTGGGGCCAACGTCCTGACTTTC	CASSSGQSSSGANVLTF
TRBD1	TRBV19	TRBJ2-7	.	15	TGTGCCTGCAGACAGGGGTATAGTGAGTCCTACGAGCAGTACTTC	CACRQGYSESYEQYF
TRBD1	TRBV2	TRBJ2-7	.	14	TGTGCCAGCGAGGGACAGGGGGCGTTATACGAGCAGTACTTC	CASEGQGALYEQYF
.	TRBV5-6	TRBJ2-2	.	16	TGTGCCAGCAGCTTTAGGTACCGCCTAGCCGCCGGGGAGCTGTTTTTT	CASSFRYRLAAGELFF
TRBD1	TRBV10-3	TRBJ1-1	.	13	TGTGCCATCCGACAGGGCATGAACACTGAAGCTTTCTTT	CAIRQGMNTEAFF
.	TRBV13	TRBJ1-1	.	14	TGTGCCAGCAGCTTAGGGCAGGGGATTGTTGGAGCTTTCTTT	CASSLGQGIVGAFF
.	TRBV27	TRBJ2-2	.	15	TGTGCCAGCAGCATAGTTCGATCGGTCACCGGGGAGCTGTTTTTT	CASSIVRSVTGELFF